What follows describes a single T cell receptor beta chain. Its antigen has not been determined. It has no much larger one-base neighbor in the sample; base qualities were not kept. The same CDR3 arises from other DNA sequences in this sample as well. The germline V end is reduced by 3 bases and the J end by 3 bases; junction bases left unmatched: 7. According to the germline V gene (reference sequence), CDR1 reads LNHDA and CDR2 reads SQIVND. From the cysteine up to the phenylalanine, the CDR3 has a length of 15 residues. Only CDR3 DNA remains: 45 bases, in frame from the first base. These data come from a study of cytomegalovirus exposure and HLA in healthy donors (dated 2017 in TCRdb). About the investigation overall: According to an earlier analysis of several hundred of the donors, roughly 180 million T cells yielded approximately 120 million unique TCR beta sequences and 250 to 350 Gb of sequence data. Donor age, sex, ethnicity and CMV serostatus were compiled alongside the repertoire data. The later analysis used no new phenotypic data to find candidate immune exposures, relying instead on TCR beta sequences and their occurrence across donors. An earlier analysis of some 600 of the donors applied high-throughput TCR beta sequencing to assess whether each TCR beta V gene segment acted as functional or pseudogenic. In a later genetic analysis, genome-wide SNP genotypes for 398 of the 666 donors were used, and that subset was treated as a discovery cohort. A few DR-DQ haplotypes were treated as single units for association and clustering because of strong linkage in the cohort. Typing coverage differed by locus: A, B, C, DRB1 and DQB1 were typed in roughly 629-630 donors, DQA1 in 522, DPA1 in 600 to 610, and DPB1 in 400 to 480. Every discovery cohort repertoire had been produced on one sequencing platform. Roughly 300 gigabases of sequencing data and 80 million or so unique TCR sequences were included in an early release covering several hundred HLA-typed donors. The study aimed to test whether signatures of past pathogen exposure could be identified by cataloging public T cell receptors. A separate validation cohort of about 110 different subjects was used in addition to the 666-subject first cohort. High-throughput TCR immunosequencing, statistical association of individual TCRs with disease status, and machine learning were combined to predict cytomegalovirus infection status. Among the roughly 400 genotyped donors, about 83% belonged to the genetic ancestry cluster associated with self-reported Caucasian donors. Class I and class II HLA loci were covered by the typing at four-digit resolution. A later analysis re-analyzed previously published TCR beta repertoires from 666 donors and added high-resolution HLA genotyping to study TCR occurrence patterns. On average, over 200,000 unique TCR beta nucleotide sequences were sequenced per donor among 300 to 500 genotyped donors of the cohort, with roughly 19% of those sequences being non-productive. The T cell repertoires of 666 subjects were profiled by immunosequencing and related to cytomegalovirus serostatus.

The cohort comprised 670 or so healthy bone marrow donors. Cohort members were all nominally healthy when sampled, although unrecorded immune exposures were likely present. The donor tested CMV seropositive and was one of the 289 seropositive cohort members. A peripheral blood sample was collected from each donor, and TCR beta sequencing was performed on peripheral blood mononuclear cells. Genomic DNA extraction from the blood cell samples was performed with the Qiagen DNeasy Blood Extraction Kit. Library preparation was by the immunoSEQ multiplex PCR assay. For the multiplex PCR, a mixture combining 60 forward primers for TCR Vbeta segments and 13 reverse primers for TCR Jbeta segments was used. A multiplex PCR assay on genomic DNA amplified the CDR3 region of rearranged TCR beta genes. The Illumina HiSeq System was used to sequence the amplified TCR beta libraries as 87-base-pair reads. On the study's bioinformatics: A later analysis counted 65 million to 90 million unique TCR beta chains across the 550 to 800 repertoires, and about 10 million of these chains were shared by at least two donors. Raw reads were error-corrected and collapsed into unique sequences with a nearest-neighbor algorithm that merged closely related sequences to remove PCR and sequencing errors. CDR3 sequences were aligned to IMGT reference sequences to assign V, D and J gene segments. For a sequence to be retained, at least a six-nucleotide match to both a V gene segment and a J gene segment was required. A rearrangement was called productive if the CDR3 had no stop codons and remained in frame with V and J, and every other rearrangement was called non-productive. CDR3 was defined by IMGT convention, running from the second conserved V-encoded cysteine to the conserved J-encoded phenylalanine. The earlier analysis of 587 of the donors excluded sequences that lacked an unambiguous match to a single V gene segment. In an earlier analysis of approximately 590 of the donors, a V segment was called functional when productive rearrangements were above 56.7%, and segregating when the standard deviation between donors exceeded 5%. A statistical classification framework was developed to diagnose cytomegalovirus status using the catalog of TCR beta chain sequences. In a later analysis, V and J genes were assigned by comparing TCR nucleotide sequences against IMGT/GENE-DB human TR gene sequences. Using the TCRdist pipeline, a later analysis assigned CDR3 sequences along with most-parsimonious VDJ recombination scenarios. In a later analysis, every TCR beta chain was defined by the combination of its CDR3 amino acid sequence and its V-gene family, and reads without a unique V-gene family were dropped. To address suspected cross-contamination and a sequencing artifact, a later analysis removed 592 highly shared, low-generation-probability nucleotide sequences. A later analysis calculated a clonal expansion index for each public chain from normalized within-repertoire ranks of inferred template counts. Generation probabilities in a later analysis came from a VDJ recombination model fitted to out-of-frame rearrangements, and those results were checked against IGoR. A later analysis scored TCR-TCR, TCR-HLA and TCR-CMV co-occurrence with hypergeometric tests, applying a repertoire-size bias correction to TCR pairs. In a later analysis, false discovery rates were estimated by permuting HLA or CMV assignments 20 times. In a later analysis, co-occurring TCRs were grouped using DBSCAN, with TCRdist sequence similarity added in when clustering inside HLA-allele-positive subsets. Co-occurrence clustering excluded repertoires with fewer than 30,000 or more than 120,000 public chains, plus five with anomalous nucleotide sharing. What TCRdb holds here is the immuneACCESS table cut down to in-frame rearrangements. Part of the clones is not present; checked against another copy, under half of the missing clones reflect an unresolved V gene, and the others are unexplained. That table furnishes V, J and clone size, whereas the DNA furnished D and trimming. In this sample the table shows over 150,000 clones, under 80% of which occur a single time. The top ten clones comprise 13% of the sample.

The paper's findings and limits, for the study overall: V-gene and J-gene trimming of TCR beta chains was associated with a missense DCLRE1C variant in a later genetic analysis, and the association was replicated in an independent cohort. Because the 87-base-pair reads could not distinguish some IMGT-functional V segments, including TRBV6-2 and TRBV6-3, those segments were excluded. Cytomegalovirus status was reported to be diagnosed by the classifier with high specificity and sensitivity in both the original and validation cohorts. A total of fewer than 200 TCR beta chains were listed by the study as associated with cytomegalovirus. A further reported finding was that TCR beta sequences accurately predicted the HLA-A and HLA-B alleles for most subjects in the first cohort. While some public TCRs were present in many individuals, most TCR sequences turned up only very rarely across donors. In vitro tests confirmed that a few of the cytomegalovirus-associated TCR beta chains recognize cytomegalovirus antigens. Specific HLA alleles were associated with around 18,000 TCR beta sequences at a false discovery rate of 0.05 in a later analysis. The cohort was sequenced for TCR beta chains only, and without alpha or paired-chain data the features that could be detected were limited. The only immune exposure information available for the cohort was CMV serostatus. Because HLA typing was missing for some donors at each locus, association tests included only the typed subset. In a later analysis, several top co-occurrence clusters were reported to appear linked to parvovirus B19, influenza, CMV and Epstein-Barr virus. Sequencing depth was assumed to be roughly uniform across donors in the presence/absence analyses, though that assumption may not hold. It was suggested by the authors that the approach could potentially be generalized to other disease states and immunological phenotypes. The earlier analysis of approximately 540 of the donors excluded roughly 17 rarely observed V segments, including chromosome 9 orphons, because counts were too low. In a later analysis, the rate of TCR association differed among HLA loci, with DRB1 alleles having the most associated TCRs and HLA-C alleles having the fewest. Correlated functional status among segregating V segments might be attributable to linkage disequilibrium, but an unknown experimental factor could not be ruled out. A cluster of highly shared sequence variants was judged likely to represent a technical artifact of the sequencing pipeline. Broadly in line with IMGT annotations, most TCR beta V segments showed up in productive rearrangements about 87% or about 30% of the time in an earlier analysis of around 600 of the donors. A later analysis found that most CMV-associated TCR beta chains appeared HLA-restricted, with HLA associations seemingly driven largely by CMV exposure. When HLA alleles, especially DR and DQ, strongly co-occurred, attributing TCR associations to individual alleles was difficult. Compared with equally common non-associated chains, HLA-associated TCR beta chains in a later analysis were more clonally expanded and had lower generation probabilities. A later genetic analysis reported fewer N-insertions in productive TCRs among donors in an Asian-associated ancestry cluster than the roughly 620-donor mean.

The sequencing input was PBMCs. Here the chain combines TRBV19 and TRBJ2-7, with 8 bases in between that match TRBD1. The clonotype comes from a woman aged 45-60 years in good health and CMV-seropositive. The CDR3 loop reads CASSIGGTGGYEQYF. The DNA is TGTGCCAGTAGTATTGGGGGGACAGGAGGCTACGAGCAGTACTTC. When the CDR3 is completed using the reference TRBV19 and TRBJ2-7 genes on either side, the full variable domain is DGGITQSPKYLFRKEGQNVTLSCEQNLNHDAMYWYRQDPGQGLRLIYYSQIVNDFQKGDIAEGYSVSREKKESFPLTVTSAQKNPTAFYLCASSIGGTGGYEQYFGPGTRLTVT.